This is a list of T cell receptor beta chains from one sample in a study of prognosis after radiotherapy for stage I lung cancer. MiXCR, run by TCRdb on the multiplex PCR reads, gives a single entry per CDR3 protein. The sample consists of more than 15,000 distinct CDR3 sequences, approximately 45% of them appearing once. The sample here was PBMCs, taken before or after stereotactic body radiation therapy (not recorded which). The source of these receptors is a donor over 45 with non-small cell lung cancer. Each CDR3 is given with its conserved first and last residue. A D gene is named only where the DNA matches it firmly. A row's size may be missing; if present it is once, few, many or a size class.

j_call d_call v_call clone_size cdr3_nt cdr3_aa
TRBJ2-7 TRBD1 TRBV11-2 many TGTGCCAGCAGCTTAGTAGTACAGGGGAAACACGAGCAGTACTTC CASSLVVQGKHEQYF
TRBJ2-7 TRBD2 TRBV7-2 . TGTGCCAGCAGCCCATTCTATGCGGGGGGTAACGAGCAGTACTTC CASSPFYAGGNEQYF
TRBJ2-1 . TRBV6-9 . TGTGCCAGCAATTATCAGGGGAAGCAGTTCTTC CASNYQGKQFF
TRBJ2-5 . TRBV5-6 many TGTGCCAGCAGTCTCCAGGGGCGGAGGGAGACCCAGTACTTC CASSLQGRRETQYF
TRBJ2-5 TRBD2 TRBV20-1 many TGCAGTGCTAAAGCGGGGGTACAAGAGACCCAGTACTTC CSAKAGVQETQYF
TRBJ2-3 . TRBV6-2/TRBV6-3 . TGTGCCAGCACTTCTAGCTCAGATACGCAGTATTTT CASTSSSDTQYF
TRBJ2-5 . TRBV5-4 . TGTGCCAGCAGCCCGGGACGGCAAGAGACCCAGTACTTC CASSPGRQETQYF
TRBJ2-2 . TRBV25-1 . TGTGCCAGCAGTGACAGGAACACCGGGGAGCTGTTTTTT CASSDRNTGELFF
TRBJ2-3 . TRBV2 many TGTGCCAGCAGTGAAGGGCCGCCTAGCACAGATACGCAGTATTTT CASSEGPPSTDTQYF
TRBJ2-2 . TRBV30 many TGTGCCTGGAATGGGGGGCCCGGGGAGCTGTTTTTT CAWNGGPGELFF
TRBJ2-7 . TRBV14 many TGTGCCAGCAGCCCTTTGGCAATGTCGAACGAGCAGTACTTC CASSPLAMSNEQYF
TRBJ2-1 TRBD2 TRBV6-2/TRBV6-3 . TGTGCCAGCAGTACCTTCCGGGACTACTACAATGAGCAGTTCTTC CASSTFRDYYNEQFF
TRBJ1-2 TRBD1 TRBV30 many TGTGCCTGGAGCAAAGGACAGGGGCAGTATCGTGGCTACACCTTC CAWSKGQGQYRGYTF
TRBJ1-1 . TRBV19 . TGTGCCAGTACCCCCGTGGACAGTTCGAACACTGAAGCTTTCTTT CASTPVDSSNTEAFF
TRBJ1-2 . TRBV5-6 many TGTGCCAGCAGCTTGGACAACTATGGCTACACCTTC CASSLDNYGYTF
TRBJ2-4 . TRBV4-1 . TGCGCCAGCAGCCAAACCCCTAACCCGCCCAAAAACATTCAGTACTTC CASSQTPNPPKNIQYF
TRBJ1-3 . TRBV2 many TGTGCCAGCAGTTCTTACCTAGGAAACACCATATATTTT CASSSYLGNTIYF
TRBJ2-5 TRBD2 TRBV3-1 many TGTGCCAGCAGCCAAAGGACTAGCGGGATAAGGGGCCAAGAGACCCAGTACTTC CASSQRTSGIRGQETQYF
TRBJ2-7 . TRBV7-3 . TGTGCCAGCAGCTTAGGTGCGGGATGGGCCTACGAGCAGTACTTC CASSLGAGWAYEQYF
TRBJ2-7 . TRBV6-2/TRBV6-3 once TGTGCCAGCAGTGGAGACAGAGCCTACGAGCAGTACTTC CASSGDRAYEQYF
TRBJ2-2 TRBD1 TRBV12-3/TRBV12-4 large TGTGCCAGCAGCACCCACCGGGACAGTGGATTTACCGGGGAGCTGTTTTTT CASSTHRDSGFTGELFF
TRBJ2-2 . TRBV6-2/TRBV6-3 . TGTGCCAGCAGTTACTACCAGGGTAACACCGGGGAGCTGTTTTTT CASSYYQGNTGELFF
TRBJ2-2 . TRBV28 large TGTGCCAGCAGTTTGAGGGGCACCGGGGAGCTGTTTTTT CASSLRGTGELFF
TRBJ2-2 TRBD2 TRBV28 . TGTGCCAGCCGAGCGGGGGGGAACACCGGGGAGCTGTTTTTT CASRAGGNTGELFF
TRBJ2-3 TRBD1 TRBV19 medium-sized TGTGCCACTAACAGGGGACGCACAGATACGCAGTATTTT CATNRGRTDTQYF
TRBJ2-7 TRBD1 TRBV3-1 many TGTGCCAGCAGCCGTGGGACAGGATTGAGGGAGCAGTACTTC CASSRGTGLREQYF
TRBJ2-1 . TRBV7-8 many TGTGCCAGCAGATCCGAACGGGACGGCTCCTACAATGAGCAGTTCTTC CASRSERDGSYNEQFF
TRBJ1-2 . TRBV30 few TGTGCCTGGAGTGAGTCAGCTAACTATGGCTACACCTTC CAWSESANYGYTF
TRBJ2-1 TRBD2 TRBV5-6 . TGTGCCAGCGGGCCGGGACTAGCGGTCCTCTACAATGAGCAGTTCTTC CASGPGLAVLYNEQFF
TRBJ1-2 TRBD1 TRBV20-1 . TGCAGTGCCCCGGACAGGGGGTATCGCTATGGCTACACCTTC CSAPDRGYRYGYTF
TRBJ1-2 . TRBV2 . TGTGCCAGCAGGGCGGCGGTTCGGGCCTATGGCTACACCTTC CASRAAVRAYGYTF
TRBJ2-3 . TRBV2 many TGTGCCAGCAGTCTTGTAGGACCAGATACGCAGTATTTT CASSLVGPDTQYF
TRBJ1-2 TRBD1 TRBV12-3/TRBV12-4 many TGTGCCAGCAGTTTAATCATTGGACAGGACTATGGCTACACCTTC CASSLIIGQDYGYTF
TRBJ2-4 . TRBV3-1 many TGTGCCAGCAGCCAAGACAGGCGGCGAGGAAACATTCAGTACTTC CASSQDRRRGNIQYF